These 22 T cell receptor beta chains originate from one sample sequenced in a study of cytomegalovirus exposure and HLA in healthy donors. The PCR was carried out with 60 Vbeta primers and 13 Jbeta primers. Generated by immunoSEQ multiplex PCR, the TCRdb table keeps only in-frame clones and is missing some. The profile shows approximately 150,000 clones, around 76% of them singletons. The sequenced material came from PBMCs. Receptor source: a man aged 55 to 70 in good health and CMV-seronegative.

This clone has only a few counts. The chain is built from TRBV28 and TRBJ1-3, with D unresolved. The CDR3 is 13 amino acids. Germline V CDR1 and CDR2: MDHEN, SYDVKM. Trimming took off 3 bases at V and 6 bases at J, with 9 bases between the two ends. The CDR3 nucleotides read TGTGCCAGCAGTTTTGACACGGAAAACACCATATATTTT. Translation gives CASSFDTENTIYF. Supplemented by reference TRBV28 and TRBJ1-3, the full variable domain reads DVKVTQSSRYLVKRTGEKVFLECVQDMDHENMFWYRQDPGLGLRLIYFSYDVKMKEKGDIPEGYSVSREKKERFSLILESASTNQTSMYLCASSFDTENTIYFGEGSWLTVV.

The chain recombines TRBV6-6 with TRBJ1-5, with 7 bases matching TRBD1. Germline loops: CDR1 MNHNY, CDR2 SVGAGI (reference sequence). V shed 6 bases and J 6 bases; nucleotides not matched to a gene: 5. This CDR3 has 13 amino acids. The CDR3 spells CASRPDRVQPQHF. DNA of the CDR3: TGTGCCAGCAGACCCGACAGGGTTCAGCCCCAGCATTTT.

V and J are TRBV6-1 and TRBJ2-3; D is unclear. This CDR3 contains 14 residues. Trimming pared 2 bases from V and 3 bases from J, leaving 9 bases between. Germline V gene data show CDR1 as MNHNS and CDR2 as SASEGT. CDR3 amino acids: CASSEQAHTDTQYF. The DNA of the CDR3 is TGTGCCAGCAGTGAACAGGCCCATACAGATACGCAGTATTTT.

This clone was seen more than once but under ten times. The V call is TRBV9, the J call TRBJ2-3; TRBD2 aligns across 7 bases. CDR3 length: 15 amino acids. The J segment lost 2 bases and the V segment lost 0 bases, leaving 3 bases of the junction unmatched. Germline lookup yields CDR1 SGDLS and CDR2 YYNGEE. CDR3 coding DNA: TGTGCCAGCAGCGTAGCGGGGGACTACACAGATACGCAGTATTTT. It translates to CASSVAGDYTDTQYF.

J is TRBJ1-2 and V is TRBV19; D is unclear. Germline V lookup: CDR1 LNHDA, CDR2 SQIVND (reference sequence). V was trimmed by 5 bases and J by 0 bases, leaving 10 bases between them. There are 14 residues in the CDR3. In DNA, the CDR3 is TGTGCCAGTAGTTTGAGGGAAACTAACTATGGCTACACCTTC. This codes for CASSLRETNYGYTF. Full variable domain (rest looked up from reference TRBV19 and TRBJ1-2): DGGITQSPKYLFRKEGQNVTLSCEQNLNHDAMYWYRQDPGQGLRLIYYSQIVNDFQKGDIAEGYSVSREKKESFPLTVTSAQKNPTAFYLCASSLRETNYGYTFGSGTRLTVV.

The chain is built from TRBV5-6 and TRBJ2-3; perhaps TRBD2 as D (6 bases). The V end was cut by 1 base, the J end by 5 bases, with 17 bases between. The CDR3 spans 16 residues. Germline V CDR1 and CDR2: SGHDT, YYEEEE. The CDR3 spells CASSLFGGEVVDTQYF. DNA of the CDR3: TGTGCCAGCAGCTTGTTCGGCGGGGAGGTCGTAGATACGCAGTATTTT.

J is TRBJ2-3 and V is TRBV5-8; D remains unclear. CDR1 SGHTS and CDR2 YDEGEE come from the germline V gene. Trimming removed 5 bases at V and 1 base at J, with 8 bases between. The CDR3 has 13 amino acids. CDR3: CASRALGTDTQYF. CDR3 coding DNA: TGTGCCAGCAGAGCCCTTGGCACAGATACGCAGTATTTT.

The genes are TRBV18 and TRBJ1-5; D ambiguous. V dropped 5 bases and J dropped 4 bases, with 12 bases sitting between them. CDR3 length equals 14 residues. Germline V gene sequence: CDR1 KGHSH, CDR2 LQKENI. The CDR3 here is CASSATVVNQPQHF. DNA for the CDR3: TGTGCCAGCTCAGCAACAGTGGTTAATCAGCCCCAGCATTTT.

The chain combines TRBV5-1 with TRBJ2-3; D is uncertain. V lost 4 bases to trimming and J lost 3 bases, with 12 bases between them. Germline V CDR1 and CDR2: SGHRS, YFSETQ. The CDR3 spans 14 residues. The CDR3 DNA follows: TGCGCCAGCAGCACCGGTGTCTTAACAGATACGCAGTATTTT. The encoded protein is CASSTGVLTDTQYF.

With respect to this clone: One end of the junction does not line up with germline, which may come from a read error. The chain links TRBV7-9 to TRBJ2-1, with D tentatively TRBD2 (5 bases). The length of the CDR3 is 16 residues. Germline loops: CDR1 SEHNR, CDR2 FQNEAQ (reference sequence). The CDR3 is CSSSLQRRVLYNEQFF. The DNA of the CDR3 is TGTTCCAGCAGCCTCCAGCGGCGGGTACTTTACAATGAGCAGTTCTTC. Supplemented by reference TRBV7-9 and TRBJ2-1, the full variable domain reads DTGVSQNPRHKITKRGQNVTFRCDPISEHNRLYWYRQTLGQGPEFLTYFQNEAQLEKSRLLSDRFSAERPKGSFSTLEIQRTEQGDSAMYLCSSSLQRRVLYNEQFFGPGTRLTVL.

The CDR3: CASSTRRQETQYF. For the CDR3, the DNA is TGTGCCAGCAGTACGCGGAGGCAAGAGACCCAGTACTTC. V is TRBV6-5 and J is TRBJ2-5, with D maybe TRBD2 (5 bases). V lost 5 bases and J lost 2, with 9 bases in between. Per the germline V gene, CDR1 is MNHEY and CDR2 is SVGAGI. The CDR3 runs to 13 residues.

This chain joins TRBV11-2 and TRBJ2-2; D might be TRBD1 (5 bases). The germline V gene encodes CDR1 SGHAT and CDR2 FQNNGV. The CDR3 has 17 amino acids. V was trimmed by 2 bases and J by 4 bases, leaving 17 bases between them. The chain's CDR3 is CASSLSRAASRTGELFF. The CDR3 DNA reads TGTGCCAGCAGCTTATCCAGGGCGGCGTCCCGCACCGGGGAGCTGTTTTTT.

The rearrangement links TRBV6-1 to TRBJ1-3; 7 bases agree with TRBD1. The CDR3 sequence is 15 residues long. J was trimmed by 3 bases and V by 1 base; bases with no gene match: 3. Germline loops: CDR1 MNHNS, CDR2 SASEGT. The CDR3 here is CASSEERGLGNTIYF. In DNA form, the CDR3 reads TGTGCCAGCAGTGAAGAGAGGGGGCTTGGAAACACCATATATTTT.

This clone was counted a single time. The V gene is TRBV29-1, the J gene TRBJ1-2, with TRBD1 identical over 9 bases. This CDR3 has 12 amino acids. Germline loops: CDR1 SQVTM, CDR2 ANQGSEA. V lost 8 bases, J lost 2 bases, and 3 bases stayed unmatched. This CDR3 reads CSMGTGNYGYTF. CDR3 DNA sequence: TGCAGCATGGGGACAGGGAACTATGGCTACACCTTC.

The sample holds a few counts of this clone. This chain links TRBV5-1 with TRBJ2-2, with D perhaps matching TRBD2 (5 bases). Trimming took 4 bases from V and 5 from J, leaving 15 bases between them. This CDR3 is 15 amino acids long. CDR1 SGHRS and CDR2 YFSETQ come from the germline V gene. The CDR3 coding sequence is TGCGCCAGCAGCCCTGGACTGACGAGGACCGGGGAGCTGTTTTTT. Amino acid sequence: CASSPGLTRTGELFF.

The chain carries TRBV2 and TRBJ2-3; 16 positions agree with TRBD2. The CDR3 is 17 amino acids. J lost 5 bases, V lost 7 bases, and 9 bases had no gene match. Germline V CDR1 and CDR2: SNHLY, FYNNEI. The CDR3 nucleotides read TGTGCCAGCAAATTGGGACTAGCGGGAGGGCGTGTAGATACGCAGTATTTT. Its translation: CASKLGLAGGRVDTQYF.

This clone has just a few counts. This chain connects TRBV4-1 to TRBJ2-5, with D unresolved. This CDR3 contains 12 residues. Germline CDR1 and CDR2: MGHRA and YSYEKL. The V end was cut by 3 bases, the J end by 5 bases, with 7 bases between. The CDR3 coding sequence is TGCGCCAGCAGCCATCCCTCGGAGACCCAGTACTTC. As protein: CASSHPSETQYF.

CDR3 sequence reads: CAISRPGQGSYNEQFF. The DNA of the CDR3 is TGTGCCATCAGTAGGCCGGGACAGGGGTCCTACAATGAGCAGTTCTTC. The chain links TRBV10-3 to TRBJ2-1, with 10 bases fitting TRBD1. This CDR3 contains 16 residues. Trimming cost V 5 bases and J 1 base; bases outside gene matches: 5. Germline CDR1 is ENHRY and CDR2 is SYGVKD.

The chain couples TRBV5-4 to TRBJ2-1; 12 positions agree with TRBD2. Germline trimming cut 1 base from V and 7 bases from J; bases unmatched to any gene: 9. CDR1 and CDR2 (germline): SGHNT, YYREEE (reference sequence). The CDR3 has 17 residues. The CDR3 nucleotides are TGTGCCAGCAGCTTGACGCTAACTAGCGGGGGGCTGAATGAGCAGTTCTTC. It yields the protein CASSLTLTSGGLNEQFF.

Concerning this clone itself: Other DNA sequences within the sample encode an identical CDR3. The chain employs TRBV4-3 and TRBJ1-3, with D possibly matching TRBD1 (5 bases). V was trimmed by 0 bases and J by 2 bases, leaving 8 bases between them. The CDR3 length is 15 residues. Looked up from germline, CDR1 is LGHNA and CDR2 is YSLEER. This CDR3 reads CASSQEGVPGNTIYF. CDR3 in DNA: TGCGCCAGCAGCCAAGAAGGGGTTCCTGGAAACACCATATATTTT.

The genes are TRBV7-7 and TRBJ2-2; TRBD2 aligns across 8 bases. V lost 4 bases, J lost 6 bases, and 4 bases stayed unmatched. The CDR3 has 14 amino acids. The V gene's germline CDR1 is SSHAT and CDR2 FNYEAQ (reference sequence). CDR3 DNA sequence: TGTGCCAGCAGCTCGCCGGGACTAGCCGGGGAGCTGTTTTTT. Translating gives CASSSPGLAGELFF.

With regard to this clone: One junction end disagrees with the germline gene, perhaps due to a read error. This chain joins TRBV11-2 and TRBJ2-3, with D possibly TRBD2 on 5 matching bases. Looked up from germline, CDR1 is SGHAT and CDR2 is FQNNGV. The CDR3 spans 13 residues. The CDR3 spells CASSSEARELPSF. The CDR3 DNA reads as TGTGCCAGCAGCTCTGAGGCTCGGGAACTCCCTTCTTTT.